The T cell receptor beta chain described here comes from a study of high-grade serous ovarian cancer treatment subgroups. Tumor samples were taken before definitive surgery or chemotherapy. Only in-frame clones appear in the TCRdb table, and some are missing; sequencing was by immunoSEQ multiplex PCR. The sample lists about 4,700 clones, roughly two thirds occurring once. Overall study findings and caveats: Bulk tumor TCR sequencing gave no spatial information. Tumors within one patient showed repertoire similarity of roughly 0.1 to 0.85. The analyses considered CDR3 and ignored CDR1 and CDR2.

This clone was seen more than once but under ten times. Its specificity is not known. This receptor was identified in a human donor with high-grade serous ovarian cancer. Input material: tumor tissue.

DNA for the CDR3: TGTGCCAGCGCGCGGACACTGGGGGTTGCGGAAAAACTGTTTTTT. It yields the protein CASARTLGVAEKLFF. The chain employs TRBV6-1 and TRBJ1-4, with D maybe TRBD1 (5 bases). The CDR3 loop spans 15 amino acids. From germline, CDR1 is MNHNS and CDR2 SASEGT. Trimming left V 8 bases short and J 8 bases short, with 21 bases between.